Each of the 5 T cell receptor beta chains below was sequenced from the same sample in a study of blood T cell repertoires in COVID-19. The assay was immunoSEQ multiplex PCR, and TCRdb's table has in-frame clones only and misses some. The sample has fewer than 15,000 clones, more than 70% seen once. The sample consisted of peripheral blood. The source of these receptors is a human donor in a cohort sampled during active COVID-19.

This rearrangement joins TRBV14 to TRBJ2-1; 7 nucleotides match TRBD2. This CDR3 comprises 15 residues. The V and J ends lost 6 bases and 4 bases, in that order; junction bases with no gene match: 9. Per germline, CDR1 SGHDN and CDR2 FVKESK. CDR3 sequence reads: CASSRSSGLYNEQFF. The CDR3 nucleotides are TGTGCCAGCAGTCGAAGTAGCGGGCTTTACAATGAGCAGTTCTTC. The complete variable domain, with remaining parts taken from reference TRBV14 and TRBJ2-1, reads EAGVTQFPSHSVIEKGQTVTLRCDPISGHDNLYWYRRVMGKEIKFLLHFVKESKQDESGMPNNRFLAERTGGTYSTLKVQPAELEDSGVYFCASSRSSGLYNEQFFGPGTRLTVL.

The rearrangement joins TRBV9 to TRBJ2-3, with TRBD2 matching over 7 bases. V was clipped by 0 bases and J by 4 bases; unmatched bases: 11. Germline CDR1 SGDLS, CDR2 YYNGEE. The CDR3 has 17 amino acids. The CDR3 coding sequence is TGTGCCAGCAGCGTAGACTCCCGGACTAGTCTTTCAGATACGCAGTATTTT. It specifies CASSVDSRTSLSDTQYF.

This sequence joins TRBV9 and TRBJ2-1; D perhaps matches TRBD2 (6 bases). Trimming stripped 0 bases from V and 8 bases from J, with 18 bases between. The germline CDR1 and CDR2 sequences are SGDLS and YYNGEE. This CDR3 is 16 amino acids long. The CDR3 bases are TGTGCCAGCAGCGTAGCGGGGCGGGAATGGATCGATGAGCAGTTCTTC. The encoded protein is CASSVAGREWIDEQFF.

With regard to this clone: The junction does not match germline at one end; this may be a read error. J is TRBJ2-3 and V is TRBV7-9, with D possibly TRBD2 on 5 matching bases. CDR3 length equals 14 residues. CDR1 is SEHNR, CDR2 FQNEAQ, per germline (reference sequence). This CDR3 reads CASSFHDYTDAQYF. The CDR3 nucleotides read TGTGCCAGCAGCTTTCACGACTACACAGATGCGCAGTATTTT.

The genes are TRBV11-2 and TRBJ2-3; 10 bases line up with TRBD2. Germline V CDR1 and CDR2: SGHAT, FQNNGV. V lost 4 bases, J lost 5 bases, and 6 bases stayed unmatched. The CDR3 has 15 amino acids. The CDR3, as DNA: TGTGCCAGCAGCTCCATAGCGGGGGGAGTAGATACGCAGTATTTT. Encoded protein: CASSSIAGGVDTQYF.